This T cell receptor beta chain originates from a study of blood T cell repertoires in COVID-19. Study information: Acute and convalescent COVID-19 samples came from the United States, Italy and Spain. PBMCs, B-cell-depleted T cells, or T cells were the source of the cDNA or gDNA that made up the material.

Concerning this clone: Other nucleotide sequences from this sample produce the same CDR3.

The CDR3 runs to 13 residues. Germline V gene lookup returns CDR1 MNHEY and CDR2 SVGAGI. The V and J ends lost 7 bases and 0 bases respectively, with 9 bases between them. Original handling: Amplification from reference gene primers served as the basis for estimated nucleated cell counts. Using immunoSEQ multiplex PCR, the repertoire was profiled, and TCRdb retains in-frame clones only, with some absent. The DNA gave D and trimming, while V, J and clone size come from that table. The sample shows under 450,000 clones, approximately 86% of them seen only once. The rearrangement joins TRBV6-5 to TRBJ1-2, with D possibly TRBD1 on 6 matching bases. This TCR was sampled from a woman aged 55-70 years with COVID-19, enrolled during active disease. Sequenced: peripheral blood. The CDR3 DNA is TGTGCCAGCAACCGGGACACTAACTATGGCTACACCTTC. Its translation: CASNRDTNYGYTF.